This T cell receptor beta chain was obtained from a study of glioma-infiltrating T cells after dendritic cell vaccination. The trim removed 0 bases at V and 2 bases at J, leaving 11 bases unmatched. This CDR3 has 18 residues. Germline V gives CDR1 LNHNV, CDR2 YYDKDF (reference sequence). Some clones are missing from TCRdb's copy, which holds only in-frame ones; the method was immunoSEQ multiplex PCR. The sample yields roughly 51,000 clones, roughly 87% seen once. This clonotype was obtained from a human donor with glioblastoma. The sample here was blood, taken before dendritic cell vaccination. The chain uses TRBV15 and TRBJ1-1; 8 nucleotides line up with TRBD1. CDR3 in DNA: TGTGCCACCAGCAGAGATCGTCAAAGTCAGGGGGCTAACACTGAAGCTTTCTTT. Amino acid sequence: CATSRDRQSQGANTEAFF.